This TCR beta chain was observed in a study of breast tumors, draining lymph nodes, adjacent tissues listed by TCRdb under 2016. Background on the whole study: TCR beta repertoires were compared across tumor, adjacent nontumor tissue and axillary lymph nodes obtained from breast cancer patients. The study aimed to assess the relationships and possible T-cell exchange between tumor, surrounding tissue and draining lymph node repertoires in human breast cancer.

Sequencer: Illumina HiSeq 2000. TCR beta chain libraries were generated through multiplex PCR amplification. The amplified TCR beta chain products were analyzed by high-throughput sequencing. TCRdb reworked the public reads: Q25 trimming with fastp, MiXCR clone assembly, productive beta chains retained. Rows with one shared CDR3 protein collapse into an entry with the most common genes and DNA. The sample profile shows approximately 170,000 distinct CDR3 sequences; 30% to 35% of them were found once. 3.5% to 4.5% of the sample is taken by the ten largest. Lymph node samples were obtained from the axillary draining lymph nodes of breast cancer patients. Study-level results and caveats: Tumor T-cell repertoires showed less diversity than lymph node repertoires and more diversity than nontumor tissue repertoires, and tumor T-cell repertoires showed preferential V and J gene usage. A scenario in which most tumor T cells derive from the lymph node and then expand within tumor tissue was judged to be consistent with the data. Rather than being directly demonstrated, the conclusion that tumor T cells originate in lymph nodes was presented as consistent with a hypothesis. The similarity between tumor and nontumor tissue repertoires was significantly greater in luminal-like breast cancer than in basal-like breast cancer.

This clonotype was counted at least ten times. Which antigen it targets is not known. Base-call qualities are not available, and no considerably larger clone is one nucleotide away. The germline V gene provides CDR1 WSHSY and CDR2 SAAADI. Spanning cysteine to phenylalanine, the CDR3 consists of 14 amino acids. Only the CDR3 DNA stays, 42 bases, in frame from base 1. Trimming leaves V shorter by 3 bases and J shorter by 2 bases, with the junction holding 0 bases beyond the gene matches. The sequencing sample was made of axillary lymph node tissue. The receptor was isolated from a female donor with breast cancer. Some clones in this sample may be carry-over from other donors' samples. This chain is built from TRBV10-2 and TRBJ1-3, and 8 junction bases match TRBD1. DNA sequence: TGCGCCAGCAGTGAACAGGGGGCTGGAAACACCATATATTTT. This yields the protein CASSEQGAGNTIYF.